This T cell receptor beta chain came from a study of T cell clones after liver transplantation. The wider study: Apart from a few HCV-positive recipients, transplants were for non-autoimmune, non-viral reasons. Subjects received no induction therapy and standard immunosuppression until randomization at 12-24 months post-transplant.

Study-wide results and limits: Low donor cell numbers restricted donor-reactive repertoire measurement in two subjects.

This clone was picked up one time. Its antigen is unidentified. Clones were sequenced by immunoSEQ multiplex PCR, and TCRdb holds only the in-frame ones, with some missing. The data contain tens of thousands of clones, approximately 96% of them singletons. Material: CD8+ T cells from blood, obtained 12 months after liver transplant. The sequence was collected from a human patient who received a liver transplant. Some T cells may be supplied by the graft donor.

The CDR3 loop reads CASSGLAGYSYEQYF. The CDR3 bases are TGTGCCAGCAGTGGCCTAGCGGGTTACTCCTACGAGCAGTACTTC. The V call is TRBV2, the J call TRBJ2-7, with 8 nucleotides matching TRBD2. The V gene's germline CDR1 is SNHLY and CDR2 FYNNEI. V was pared by 4 bases and J by 0 bases, with 5 bases of the junction left unmatched. The CDR3 loop spans 15 amino acids.